The clone carrying this T cell receptor beta chain was found a few times. Its target is not known. The study reverse transcribed the entire isolated RNA, so it sequenced expressed TCRB transcripts. Only in-frame clones appear in the TCRdb table, and some are missing; sequencing was by immunoSEQ multiplex PCR. The data show fewer than 110,000 clones, with 28% seen just once and 0.53% held by the top ten. This sample was included in a study of beta chain features in type 1 diabetes. Germline CDR1 is SGHTA and CDR2 is FQGNSA. The CDR3 is 14 residues long. With V trimmed by 8 bases and J by 2 bases, 8 bases remained unmatched. Whole-study findings and limits: Shortening that was moderate but significant affected the TCRB CDR3s of Type 1 diabetes patients in all four CD4+ subsets.

V gene TRBV7-2 combines with J gene TRBJ2-5; 7 nucleotides align to TRBD1. Input material: central memory CD4+ T cells from blood. The clonotype originates from a woman aged 18-29 years with type 1 diabetes. The CDR3 coding sequence is TGTGCCAGCCTGAAGGGCAGGGGGCAAGAGACCCAGTACTTC. It yields the protein CASLKGRGQETQYF.